Described below is a single T cell receptor beta chain sequence and its context. Its antigen is unknown. V lost 4 bases to trimming and J lost 6 bases; unmatched junction nucleotides: 12. CDR3 size: 16 residues. Per the germline V gene, CDR1 is SGHNT and CDR2 is YYREEE (reference sequence). The data originate from a study of cytomegalovirus exposure and HLA in healthy donors. Sequenced by immunoSEQ multiplex PCR; TCRdb stores in-frame clones only, minus some. The table has fewer than 400,000 clones, approximately 85% seen once; the top ten hold roughly 0.88%. General study findings and limits: Rare sequences made up most TCRs, while some public TCRs were found in many donors.

This TCR derives from a man between 25 and 39 years old in good health and CMV-seronegative. The chain has TRBV5-4 and TRBJ2-1; TRBD2 matches at 8 bases. The sequenced sample was PBMCs. CDR3 loop: CASSPELAVGGNEQFF. The CDR3 DNA follows: TGTGCCAGCAGCCCCGAACTAGCGGTGGGGGGCAATGAGCAGTTCTTC. Complete variable domain (other parts from reference TRBV5-4 and TRBJ2-1): ETGVTQSPTHLIKTRGQQVTLRCSSQSGHNTVSWYQQALGQGPQFIFQYYREEENGRGNFPPRFSGLQFPNYSSELNVNALELDDSALYLCASSPELAVGGNEQFFGPGTRLTVL.